The 9 T cell receptor beta chains reported below all come from one sample, sequenced in a study of cytomegalovirus exposure and HLA in healthy donors. 13 Jbeta primers and 60 Vbeta primers were used for the PCR. Here immunoSEQ multiplex PCR was the method, and the copy in TCRdb shows in-frame clones only, minus some. The sample has 95,000 to 130,000 clones; 75% are singletons. Sequenced material: PBMCs. The receptors come from a woman under 30 in good health and CMV-seronegative.

V gene TRBV4-1 combines with J gene TRBJ2-6, with D possibly TRBD2 on 7 matching bases. Germline V gene data show CDR1 as MGHRA and CDR2 as YSYEKL. The ends were cut back, 2 bases at V and 0 bases at J, with 17 bases in the middle. The CDR3 has 19 residues. CDR3 loop: CASSQRGGQGRSGANVLTF. The CDR3 region has the DNA TGCGCCAGCAGCCAAAGGGGGGGACAAGGCCGCTCTGGGGCCAACGTCCTGACTTTC.

The CDR3: CASSPKWAVTYEQYF. In DNA, the CDR3 is TGTGCCAGCAGCCCAAAGTGGGCAGTCACCTACGAGCAGTACTTC. The chain uses TRBV9 and TRBJ2-7, with D hard to call. Looked up from germline, CDR1 is SGDLS and CDR2 is YYNGEE. V lost 4 bases, J lost 2 bases, and 16 bases lay in between. CDR3 length equals 15 residues.

The sample holds one count of this clone. The chain joins TRBV7-3 to TRBJ1-1; D unclear. Germline CDR1 is SGHTA and CDR2 is FQGTGA. The CDR3 sequence is 15 residues long. Trimming pared 1 base from V and 4 bases from J, leaving 13 bases between. In DNA form, the CDR3 reads TGTGCCAGCAGCTTAATAGGGAGCGGGAGCACTGAAGCTTTCTTT. This gives the protein CASSLIGSGSTEAFF.

The chain recombines TRBV27 with TRBJ2-2; 10 nucleotides agree with TRBD1. Trimming removed 5 bases from V and 7 bases from J; junction bases left unmatched: 16. This CDR3 has 18 amino acids. Per the germline V gene, CDR1 is MNHEY and CDR2 is SMNVEV (reference sequence). CDR3 region: CASSKKKTPGQGIGELFF. The DNA of the CDR3 is TGTGCCAGCAGTAAAAAAAAGACCCCGGGACAGGGGATCGGGGAGCTGTTTTTT.

In regard to this clone: No conserved phenylalanine or tryptophan is present at the end of the CDR3, so a read error is the likely explanation. The genes are TRBV5-4 and TRBJ1-1, with a possible D match to TRBD1 (5 bases). The CDR3 length is 13 residues. Germline V lookup: CDR1 SGHNT, CDR2 YYREEE (reference sequence). Between the trimmed V and J ends, which lost 7 bases and 6 bases, there was a span of 16 bases. The CDR3 DNA reads TGTGCCAGCGGCAATAGGGGCGGCGCTGAAGCTTTCGTT. It translates to CASGNRGGAEAFV.

J is TRBJ1-1 and V is TRBV28; no firm D call. CDR1 is MDHEN and CDR2 is SYDVKM in the germline V gene. The CDR3 loop spans 12 amino acids. V was clipped by 6 bases and J by 10 bases, with 15 bases between them. CDR3 residues: CASRISGIGAFF. CDR3 sequence (DNA): TGTGCCAGCAGGATATCGGGGATTGGAGCTTTCTTT.

This chain links TRBV4-2 with TRBJ1-1; D uncertain. Looked up from germline, CDR1 is LGHNA and CDR2 is YNFKEQ. The V and J ends lost 0 bases and 9 bases respectively, with 11 bases between them. The CDR3 totals 13 residues. The CDR3 reads CASSQDMTSQAFF. The CDR3 DNA is TGTGCCAGCAGCCAAGATATGACTAGCCAAGCTTTCTTT.

This clone was recorded once. J is TRBJ2-1 and V is TRBV29-1, with 7 bases fitting TRBD1. The CDR3 covers 12 residues. The V segment lost 7 bases and the J segment 6 bases; nucleotides outside the gene matches: 6. In germline, CDR1 is SQVTM, CDR2 ANQGSEA. In nucleotides, the CDR3 is TGCAGCGGCCTAACAGGGGTCAATGAGCAGTTCTTC. It is translated as CSGLTGVNEQFF.

V and J are TRBV5-4 and TRBJ1-1; D not resolved. The germline V and J ends were trimmed by 0 bases and 3 bases, with 3 bases remaining between them. Per germline, CDR1 SGHNT and CDR2 YYREEE (reference sequence). CDR3 size: 12 residues. Here the CDR3 DNA reads TGTGCCAGCAGCTTGGCGGACACTGAAGCTTTCTTT. It translates to CASSLADTEAFF.